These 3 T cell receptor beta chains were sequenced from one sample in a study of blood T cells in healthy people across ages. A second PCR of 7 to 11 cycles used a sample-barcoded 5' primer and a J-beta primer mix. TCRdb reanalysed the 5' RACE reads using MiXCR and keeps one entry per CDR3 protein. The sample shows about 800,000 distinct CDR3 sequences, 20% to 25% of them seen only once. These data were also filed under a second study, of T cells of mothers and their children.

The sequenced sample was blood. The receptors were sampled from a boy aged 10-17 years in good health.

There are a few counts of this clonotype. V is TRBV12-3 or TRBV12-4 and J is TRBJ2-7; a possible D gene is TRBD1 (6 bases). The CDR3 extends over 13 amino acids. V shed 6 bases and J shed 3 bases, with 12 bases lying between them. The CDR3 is CASRLDSYYEQYF. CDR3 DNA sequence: TGTGCCAGCAGGTTGGACAGCTACTACGAGCAGTACTTC.

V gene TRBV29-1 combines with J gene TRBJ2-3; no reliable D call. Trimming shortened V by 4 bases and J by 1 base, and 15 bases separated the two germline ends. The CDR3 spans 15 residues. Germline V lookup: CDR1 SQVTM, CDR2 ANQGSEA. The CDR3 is CSVGLARAGTDTQYF. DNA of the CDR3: TGCAGCGTTGGATTGGCCAGAGCAGGCACAGATACGCAGTATTTT.

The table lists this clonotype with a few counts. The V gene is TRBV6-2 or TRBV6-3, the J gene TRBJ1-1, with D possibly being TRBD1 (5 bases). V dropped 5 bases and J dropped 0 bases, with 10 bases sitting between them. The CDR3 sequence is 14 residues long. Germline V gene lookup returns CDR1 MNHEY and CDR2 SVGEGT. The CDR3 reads CASSPGYVNTEAFF. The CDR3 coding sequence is TGTGCCAGCAGTCCAGGGTATGTGAACACTGAAGCTTTCTTT.